The T cell receptor (beta chain) under discussion was sequenced for a study of identical twins listed by TCRdb under 2016. Broadly, across the study: The study deep-sequenced TCR alpha and beta repertoires from monozygotic twins, unrelated adults of various ages and cord blood to test whether fetal clonotypes persist. Replicate twin experiments were performed at different times using different library preparation protocols to rule out contamination.

Library creation used 5' RACE. This sample was sequenced with an Illumina HiSeq 2000. A universal primer binding site was added through template switching, and the final cDNA carried a unique molecular identifier so that TCR cDNA molecules could be counted accurately. Specific primers in the conserved constant-segment region were used to synthesize first-strand cDNA for TCR alpha and beta chains. To control for contamination, each cDNA library was double barcoded with a SMART-Mk sample barcode plus Illumina barcodes. TruSeq adapter sequences and Illumina sample barcodes were added in two successive PCR steps. The Illumina HiSeq platform was used with custom primers to sequence TCR alpha and beta cDNA libraries. Under the source paper's analysis protocol: Raw reads were processed with MiGEC to extract unique molecular identifiers, and MiXCR was used to determine CDR3 positions. For each individual, recombination models were inferred using an EM algorithm with the repgenHMM and IGoR tools. The tcR package in R was used for shared clonotype analysis, with sharing normalized by the product of cloneset sizes. To study raw recombination free of thymic and clonal selection effects, out-of-frame nonproductive sequences were analyzed. TCRdb cleaned the public reads at Q25 with fastp, built clones with MiXCR and kept in-frame beta chains. CDR3 protein sequences are deduplicated, and each keeps its most common genes and DNA. The V and J calls and clone size are TCRdb's, not the authors'. Recorded for this sample are more than 400,000 distinct CDR3 sequences; roughly 15% of them occurred a single time. Nearly 0.45% of the sample is held by the ten biggest clonotypes.

The research as a whole found: In monozygotic twins, out-of-frame TCR alpha sharing was systematically underestimated by recombination models, although the models agreed with sharing between unrelated individuals. Zero-insertion analyses could be partly confounded by invariant T cells such as MAIT and iNKT, though diverse VJ usage argued against such confounding for most clonotypes. The excess sharing between twins in beta out-of-frame sequences was weaker because fewer shared sequences reduced the signal-to-noise ratio. Fewer insertions were carried by abundant cord blood beta clonotypes, a similar but weaker trend appeared in young adult naive repertoires, and no such trend appeared in memory repertoires. Out-of-frame TCR alpha sequences shared between twins showed an excess of low generation-probability sequences compared with coincidental sharing between unrelated individuals. Because the same donors could not be followed over many years, the conclusions relied on cross-sectional statistical analysis.

Details on this clonotype: No antigen is known for it. Nothing much larger sits one base from this clone, and base qualities are not available.

The germline V gene encodes CDR1 KGHSH and CDR2 LQKENI. V gives up 3 bases and J gives up 0 bases, and the segment between their germline ends measures 11 bases. From cysteine to phenylalanine, the CDR3 is 15 amino acids long. Here the CDR3 DNA is all that survives: 45 bases in frame from base 1. All donors were healthy Caucasians. The twin cohort comprised three pairs of female monozygotic twins, all aged roughly 18 to 30 years. Positive isolation kits from Invitrogen were used to isolate CD4+ and CD8+ T cell populations. These data also formed part of another study, on yellow fever vaccine responses in identical twins. According to the second study: According to the authors, in identical twins the way T cells responded to vaccination appeared partly convergent and partly personalized. In the study, vaccine-responding T cell clones were precisely tracked in identical twins.

Rearrangement joined TRBV18 to TRBJ1-1; a tentative D call is TRBD1 (5 bases match). The sequenced material came from CD4+ T cells sorted from blood. The source of this sequence is a woman younger than 30 in good health. DNA sequence: TGTGCCAGCTCACCTCAGGGTGCGTTGAACACTGAAGCTTTCTTT. The resulting protein is CASSPQGALNTEAFF.